This T cell receptor beta chain was retrieved from a study of control samples from healthy donors and cancer patients. Data came from immunoSEQ multiplex PCR; TCRdb stores just in-frame clones and leaves some out. The data contain approximately 150,000 clones, around 90% of them singletons. V was cut by 5 bases and J by 8 bases, with 12 bases left in between. The CDR3 is made up of 12 amino acids. Input material: blood. This receptor was obtained from a man between 18 and 35 years old in good health. The chain couples TRBV12-3 or TRBV12-4 to TRBJ1-1; possible D gene TRBD1, 6 bases. The DNA of the CDR3 is TGTGCCAGCAGTCTCCATCAGGGGGAAGCTTTCTTT. Amino acid sequence: CASSLHQGEAFF.